A single sample is the source of the 31 T cell receptor beta chains below, sequenced in a study of blood T cell repertoires in COVID-19 (dated by TCRdb to about 2020). Library construction relied on the immunoSEQ multiplex PCR assay. Sourced from immuneACCESS, this table was stored by TCRdb with only in-frame sequences that have V and J called. A share of the clones is absent; for the studies checked, an unresolved V gene accounts for under half, and the remainder has no known explanation. The sample data list around 120,000 clones, and 75% to 90% of these were observed just once. Roughly 32% of the sample is in the top ten clones. Source material: peripheral blood. The receptor set was obtained from a woman older than 75 with acute or convalescent COVID-19.

The rearrangement links TRBV9 to TRBJ1-1; possibly TRBD1 for D (6 bases). This CDR3 contains 14 residues. V was trimmed by 4 bases and J by 7 bases, leaving 17 bases between them. Germline CDR1 reads SGDLS; CDR2 reads YYNGEE. CDR3 sequence: CASSPSDRFSEAFF. DNA of the CDR3: TGTGCCAGCAGCCCTTCCGACAGGTTTAGTGAAGCTTTCTTT.

The chain links TRBV12-5 to TRBJ1-5; D gene unclear. The CDR3 spans 14 residues. Germline values: CDR1 LGHNT, CDR2 FRNRAP. V was shortened by 7 bases and J by 0 bases, with 10 bases between the two germline ends. The CDR3 region has the DNA TGTGCTAGTGCCCCAGGTGATAGCAATCAGCCCCAGCATTTT. Translating it yields CASAPGDSNQPQHF.

The rearrangement links TRBV28 to TRBJ2-5; D is undetermined. The V end was cut by 3 bases, the J end by 5 bases, with 13 bases between. This CDR3 region has 14 residues. CDR1 is MDHEN and CDR2 is SYDVKM in the germline V gene. The CDR3 protein is CASSFPRFGETQYF. The CDR3 DNA sequence: TGTGCCAGCAGTTTCCCTAGGTTCGGGGAGACCCAGTACTTC.

The chain has TRBV5-1 and TRBJ2-7; weak D call: TRBD1 (5 bases). The CDR3 covers 14 residues. Per germline, CDR1 SGHRS and CDR2 YFSETQ. V lost 2 bases and J lost 3, with 12 bases in between. The CDR3 region is CASSFTGRLYEQYF. In DNA form, the CDR3 reads TGCGCCAGCAGCTTTACAGGCCGCCTCTACGAGCAGTACTTC.

V usage is TRBV13 and J usage is TRBJ2-7; 7 positions match TRBD1. The CDR3 runs to 15 residues. The V segment lost 2 bases and the J segment 0 bases; nucleotides outside the gene matches: 4. Germline CDR1 and CDR2: PRHDT and FYEKMQ (reference sequence). The CDR3, as DNA: TGTGCCAGCAGCTTACCGGGACAGAGCTCCTACGAGCAGTACTTC. Its translation: CASSLPGQSSYEQYF.

The rearrangement links TRBV4-1 to TRBJ1-4; D gene uncertain. This CDR3 contains 13 residues. Trimming took off 0 bases at V and 8 bases at J, with 7 bases between the two ends. Germline-derived CDR1 and CDR2 are MGHRA and YSYEKL. The DNA for the CDR3 is TGCGCCAGCAGCCAAGAATGGAGGGAAAAACTGTTTTTT. Translation: CASSQEWREKLFF.

This chain links TRBV19 with TRBJ1-5; D may be TRBD1 (5 bases). V was clipped by 6 bases and J by 7 bases, with 19 bases between them. The V gene's germline CDR1 is LNHDA and CDR2 SQIVND (reference sequence). The CDR3 has 15 amino acids. CDR3 DNA: TGTGCCAGTAGCACCACCCCAGGGTCTAACCAGCCCCAGCATTTT. It codes for CASSTTPGSNQPQHF.

For the CDR3, the DNA is TGCGCCAGCAGCTTGGTACAGGGTAGTTCCTACGAGCAGTACTTC. Protein: CASSLVQGSSYEQYF. The rearrangement uses TRBV5-1 and TRBJ2-7; TRBD1 is a possible D gene (6 bases). The CDR3 is 15 residues long. Looked up from germline, CDR1 is SGHRS and CDR2 is YFSETQ. Trimming took 0 bases from V and 1 from J, leaving 11 bases between them.

The chain carries TRBV5-1 and TRBJ1-3; D unresolved. CDR1 SGHRS and CDR2 YFSETQ come from the germline V gene. The CDR3 consists of 15 residues. Trimming removed 6 bases from V and 0 bases from J, with 13 bases in between. The CDR3: CASTVGAPSGNTIYF. As DNA, the CDR3 is TGCGCCAGCACCGTGGGAGCCCCCTCTGGAAACACCATATATTTT.

This clone was found a few times. V gene TRBV30 combines with J gene TRBJ1-1; D is unclear. With 0 bases removed from V and 10 bases from J, the gap between germline ends came to 24 bases. The germline CDR1 and CDR2 sequences are GTSNPN and SVGIG (reference sequence). This CDR3 spans 16 amino acids. The chain's CDR3 is CAWSVRSDRGGRRAFF. The DNA of the CDR3 is TGTGCCTGGAGTGTAAGATCGGACCGGGGAGGGAGGCGAGCTTTCTTT.

The chain recombines TRBV7-8 with TRBJ2-1, with TRBD1 identical over 7 bases. With V trimmed by 2 bases and J by 9 bases, 10 bases remained unmatched. Germline V gene sequence: CDR1 SGHVS, CDR2 FQNEAQ. The CDR3 runs to 15 residues. CDR3 protein: CASSLRGPLDFEQFF. CDR3 in DNA: TGTGCCAGCAGCTTAAGGGGGCCCCTAGATTTTGAGCAGTTCTTC.

The J gene is TRBJ2-5, the V gene TRBV24-1; 10 positions match TRBD1. The J segment lost 4 bases and the V segment lost 4 bases, leaving 5 bases of the junction unmatched. The CDR3 is made up of 15 amino acids. CDR1 and CDR2 (germline): KGHDR, SFDVKD. The DNA for the CDR3 is TGTGCCACCAGTGACCCGGGACAGGGGTTAGAGACCCAGTACTTC. Its protein is CATSDPGQGLETQYF.

The gene calls are TRBV15 and TRBJ2-5; D not resolved. V was cut by 1 base and J by 0 bases, with 6 bases left in between. This CDR3 has 14 amino acids. Germline V CDR1 and CDR2: LNHNV, YYDKDF (reference sequence). The CDR3 DNA reads TGTGCCACCAGCAGAGGCACAAACCAAGAGACCCAGTACTTC. Its protein product is CATSRGTNQETQYF.

The chain carries TRBV28 and TRBJ2-5, with TRBD2 identical over 9 bases. The germline CDR1 and CDR2 sequences are MDHEN and SYDVKM. Trimming removed 5 bases from V and 5 bases from J; junction bases left unmatched: 9. This CDR3 is 15 amino acids long. This CDR3 reads CASSPLRTSAETQYF. In DNA, the CDR3 is TGTGCCAGCAGTCCACTGAGGACTAGCGCGGAGACCCAGTACTTC.

The rearrangement links TRBV5-1 to TRBJ1-1; TRBD1 matches at 8 bases. Germline-derived CDR1 and CDR2 are SGHRS and YFSETQ. V shed 2 bases and J 4 bases; nucleotides not matched to a gene: 4. This CDR3 spans 14 amino acids. As DNA, the CDR3 is TGCGCCAGCAGCTTTGGACAGGGAGGCACTGAAGCTTTCTTT. It is translated as CASSFGQGGTEAFF.

J is TRBJ2-1 and V is TRBV7-6; 8 nucleotides match TRBD2. The CDR3 is 15 amino acids. Germline CDR1 is SGHVS and CDR2 is FNYEAQ. Unmatched junction bases numbered 8, after V lost 6 bases and J lost 4 bases. The CDR3 DNA sequence: TGTGCCAGCAGACTAACTAGCGGCAGATACAATGAGCAGTTCTTC. It codes for CASRLTSGRYNEQFF.

V and J are TRBV5-1 and TRBJ2-3, with TRBD2 matching over 12 bases. The ends lost 0 bases at V and 3 bases at J; junction bases unmatched: 11. The germline gives CDR1 SGHRS, CDR2 YFSETQ. This CDR3 comprises 19 residues. This chain's CDR3 is CASSLGLAGARIGTDTQYF. Here the CDR3 DNA reads TGCGCCAGCAGCTTGGGACTAGCGGGGGCGCGAATTGGGACAGATACGCAGTATTTT.

The rearrangement uses TRBV5-5 and TRBJ1-1, with D tentatively TRBD1 (6 bases). From germline, CDR1 is SGHKS and CDR2 YYEKEE (reference sequence). The CDR3 length is 14 residues. Trimming shortened V by 4 bases and J by 4 bases, and 14 bases separated the two germline ends. The CDR3 nucleotides are TGTGCCAGCAGCCAAGGGGGGGGTGGCACTGAAGCTTTCTTT. Amino acids: CASSQGGGGTEAFF.

V and J are TRBV28 and TRBJ1-5; TRBD1 matches 7 bases. From germline, CDR1 is MDHEN and CDR2 SYDVKM. The CDR3 is 15 residues long. V was pared by 4 bases and J by 7 bases, with 10 bases of the junction left unmatched. The CDR3 DNA is TGTGCCAGCAGTTCCCCGACAGGGTTTAGCCAGCCCCAGCATTTT. Protein sequence: CASSSPTGFSQPQHF.

The chain couples TRBV3-1 (or the pseudogene TRBV3-2) to TRBJ2-3, with 8 bases matching TRBD2. V lost 3 bases to trimming and J lost 4 bases; unmatched junction nucleotides: 3. This CDR3 has 14 residues. CDR1 LGHDT and CDR2 YNNKEL come from the germline V gene (reference sequence). In DNA, the CDR3 is TGTGCCAGCAGCCAGGGACTAGTCGCAGATACGCAGTATTTT. Amino acid sequence: CASSQGLVADTQYF.

The chain recombines TRBV7-2 with TRBJ1-6, with 8 bases identical to TRBD1. J lost 10 bases, V lost 0 bases, and 8 bases had no gene match. The CDR3 contains 16 residues. Germline values: CDR1 SGHTA, CDR2 FQGNSA. The CDR3 nucleotides read TGTGCCAGCAGCTTAGCGGGGACAGGAGGATTCTCACCCCTCCACTTT. This encodes CASSLAGTGGFSPLHF.

This sequence joins TRBV5-1 and TRBJ2-6; D is possibly TRBD2 (5 bases). The V and J ends lost 4 bases and 2 bases respectively, with 13 bases between them. This CDR3 is 16 amino acids long. Germline CDR1 is SGHRS and CDR2 is YFSETQ. CDR3 sequence reads: CASSRGWETGANVLTF. The CDR3 nucleotides are TGCGCCAGCAGCCGGGGTTGGGAAACTGGGGCCAACGTCCTGACTTTC.

The chain employs TRBV27 and TRBJ1-5, with D unresolved. Trimming stripped 8 bases from V and 4 bases from J, with 9 bases between. CDR1 MNHEY and CDR2 SMNVEV come from the germline V gene (reference sequence). The length of the CDR3 is 12 residues. The CDR3: CASPPGNQPQHF. As DNA, the CDR3 is TGTGCCAGCCCCCCCGGGAATCAGCCCCAGCATTTT.

This clone has a handful of counts. The chain couples TRBV7-2 to TRBJ2-3; 14 bases agree with TRBD2. V shed 2 bases and J 2 bases; nucleotides not matched to a gene: 6. The length of the CDR3 is 18 residues. Germline CDR1 is SGHTA and CDR2 is FQGNSA. The CDR3 DNA sequence: TGTGCCAGCAGCTTAAGACTAGCGGGGGGGGTAGACACAGATACGCAGTATTTT. It yields the protein CASSLRLAGGVDTDTQYF.

This clone was seen once. This chain connects TRBV5-4 to TRBJ2-2; D perhaps matches TRBD2 (6 bases). V was cut by 4 bases and J by 7 bases, with 8 bases left in between. CDR1 SGHNT and CDR2 YYREEE come from the germline V gene (reference sequence). This CDR3 comprises 12 residues. The CDR3 sequence is CASSRGGGELFF. CDR3 bases: TGTGCCAGCAGCCGGGGAGGCGGGGAGCTGTTTTTT.

With respect to this clone: The junction differs from germline at one of its ends, possibly a read error. Other DNA variants within this sample encode the same CDR3. The V gene is TRBV27, the J gene TRBJ2-1, with D tentatively TRBD1 (6 bases). In germline, CDR1 is MNHEY, CDR2 SMNVEV (reference sequence). The CDR3 length is 14 residues. Here the CDR3 DNA reads TGCGCCAGCAGTTCAGGGGCTTTGAACAATGAGCAGTTCTTC. Amino acid sequence: CASSSGALNNEQFF.

This chain links TRBV27 with TRBJ2-3; D is possibly TRBD2 (5 bases). CDR3 length equals 13 residues. Germline CDR1 is MNHEY and CDR2 is SMNVEV (reference sequence). With 5 bases removed from V and 9 bases from J, the gap between germline ends came to 15 bases. Written as DNA, the CDR3 is TGTGCCAGCAGTAAGCAGCGGAAGGGAACGCAGTATTTT. Translation: CASSKQRKGTQYF.

V gene TRBV12-5 combines with J gene TRBJ2-2; 8 bases map to TRBD1. Germline trimming cut 2 bases from V and 3 bases from J; bases unmatched to any gene: 11. The CDR3 consists of 18 residues. Germline CDR1 LGHNT, CDR2 FRNRAP. CDR3 DNA sequence: TGTGCTAGTGGTTTGTCCCCGACAGGGGTGCGGGACACCGGGGAGCTGTTTTTT. It yields the protein CASGLSPTGVRDTGELFF.

For the CDR3, the DNA is TGTGCCAGCAGCTTTGGTCGGTTAGAGACCCAGTACTTC. As protein: CASSFGRLETQYF. This sequence joins TRBV7-6 and TRBJ2-5; D remains unclear. Trimming removed 3 bases from V and 4 bases from J, with 9 bases in between. CDR1 SGHVS and CDR2 FNYEAQ come from the germline V gene. The CDR3 is made up of 13 amino acids. The full variable domain, completed using reference TRBV7-6 and TRBJ2-5, is GAGVSQSPRYKVTKRGQDVALRCDPISGHVSLYWYRQALGQGPEFLTYFNYEAQQDKSGLPNDRFSAERPEGSISTLTIQRTEQRDSAMYRCASSFGRLETQYFGPGTRLLVL.

The rearrangement links TRBV5-4 to TRBJ2-3; 8 bases line up with TRBD2. The CDR3 is 15 amino acids. CDR1 is SGHNT, CDR2 YYREEE, per germline (reference sequence). Trimming cost V 2 bases and J 2 bases; bases outside gene matches: 4. The CDR3 sequence is CASSFPGGVTDTQYF. CDR3 bases: TGTGCCAGCAGCTTTCCCGGGGGGGTCACAGATACGCAGTATTTT.

The chain employs TRBV28 and TRBJ1-5; D uncertain. The CDR3 is made up of 14 amino acids. Germline CDR1 and CDR2: MDHEN and SYDVKM. Trimming took 5 bases from V and 2 from J, leaving 10 bases between them. CDR3: CASSSFLGNQPQHF. The CDR3 DNA sequence: TGTGCCAGCAGTAGCTTCTTGGGCAATCAGCCCCAGCATTTT.